The TCR beta chain under discussion was sequenced for a study of human T cells and chemical hapten exposure. Overall study context: TCR yields per sample varied mostly from small pooled library volume differences. Study conclusions and caveats: Significantly more large CDR3 similarity clusters were formed by expanded TCRs than by controls.

The germline CDR1 and CDR2 sequences are MNHEY and SVGAGI. There are 14 residues in the CDR3. Unmatched junction bases numbered 7, after V lost 6 bases and J lost 4 bases. Specified time point: patch test 1, 2 weeks after DPC sensitization. Noted treatment: therapeutic diphenylcyclopropenone sensitization with weekly scalp DPC. Blood was collected ahead of every patch test applied. Per the original data handling: The median was roughly 95,000 TCRs per sample, ranging 23,224 to 690,600. Using its own MiXCR run on the RACE reads, TCRdb lists one record per CDR3 protein. TCRdb's processing, not the authors', yielded these V and J calls. The table records around 69,000 distinct CDR3 sequences, around 10% of them present only once. In the case of this clonotype: Its antigen is unknown.

The receptor was isolated from a woman in her thirties or forties with alopecia areata. Some clones in this sample may be carry-over from other donors' samples. Sequencing used whole blood, obtained in connection with sensitization to the hapten diphenylcyclopropenone (DPC). The genes are TRBV6-5 and TRBJ1-1; TRBD1 matches 8 bases. The CDR3 nucleotides are TGTGCCAGCAGACTCAGGGGGCTAGGCACTGAAGCTTTCTTT. Translated, it gives CASRLRGLGTEAFF.